The 27 T cell receptor beta chains given below trace back to one sample, sequenced in a study of T cells in Graves' hyperthyroidism and ophthalmopathy. RNA transcripts provided the source from which TCR beta CDR3 regions were amplified. Researchers ran a first-round RT-PCR on the TCR CDR3 using the HTBI primer set. Via MiXCR, TCRdb re-called the multiplex PCR reads, giving one row per CDR3 protein. The table shows roughly 290,000 distinct CDR3 sequences, with about 14% occurring only once. Sequencing input: blood. The receptors come from a woman in her twenties or thirties with Graves' hyperthyroidism that later progressed to Graves' ophthalmopathy.

The chain links TRBV30 to TRBJ2-7, with 7 bases aligning to TRBD2. This CDR3 region has 15 residues. Germline CDR1 is GTSNPN and CDR2 is SVGIG (reference sequence). V lost 3 bases and J lost 5; bases outside the gene matches: 13. The CDR3 DNA reads as TGTGCCTGGAGGGCCCCGGGACGGGAGGTCCACGAGCAGTACTTC. Translation gives CAWRAPGREVHEQYF.

This clonotype came up many times. The rearrangement joins TRBV7-2 to TRBJ2-1, with 8 positions matching TRBD1. V dropped 5 bases and J dropped 7; count of bases not matched to a gene: 13. From germline, CDR1 is SGHTA and CDR2 FQGNSA. The CDR3 runs to 16 residues. CDR3 DNA sequence: TGTGCCAGCAGCCCCCCACAGGGGGTCCTATCAAATGAGCAGTTCTTC. This codes for CASSPPQGVLSNEQFF.

This clonotype was recorded a few times. This CDR3 reads CASSRGDFAGFTDTQYF. The CDR3 DNA sequence: TGTGCCAGTAGCAGAGGAGATTTTGCGGGATTCACAGATACGCAGTATTTT. The genes are TRBV19 and TRBJ2-3; a weak D match, TRBD2 (6 bases). Trimming removed 6 bases at V and 2 bases at J, with 21 bases between. There are 17 residues in the CDR3. Per germline, CDR1 LNHDA and CDR2 SQIVND (reference sequence).

This clonotype has more than one count but fewer than ten. V and J are TRBV4-3 and TRBJ2-7; D is perhaps TRBD1 (5 bases). The V end was cut by 0 bases, the J end by 0 bases, with 18 bases between. This CDR3 is 18 amino acids long. The germline V gene encodes CDR1 LGHNA and CDR2 YSLEER. The CDR3 nucleotides are TGCGCCAGCAGCCAAGAGCTGGGGCAGCCCTCTATCTCCTACGAGCAGTACTTC. This codes for CASSQELGQPSISYEQYF.

This clonotype has at least ten counts. V is TRBV20-1 and J is TRBJ1-3; 7 bases match TRBD1. V dropped 3 bases and J dropped 1; count of bases not matched to a gene: 3. CDR1 and CDR2 from the germline V gene are DFQATT and SNEGSKA (reference sequence). The CDR3 loop spans 14 amino acids. DNA of the CDR3: TGCAGTGCTAGTGCCAGGGGGTCTGGAAACACCATATATTTT. Amino acid sequence: CSASARGSGNTIYF.

This clonotype was observed at least ten times. This chain uses TRBV12-3 or TRBV12-4 with TRBJ2-1, with 8 bases identical to TRBD2. Trimming cost V 5 bases and J 7 bases; bases outside gene matches: 13. The CDR3 is 16 residues long. The CDR3 reads CASSDWVGRAWNEQFF. The CDR3 DNA sequence: TGTGCCAGCAGTGACTGGGTCGGGAGGGCCTGGAATGAGCAGTTCTTC.

This clonotype was counted at least ten times. The rearrangement joins TRBV12-3 or TRBV12-4 to TRBJ1-2, with D possibly matching TRBD1 (5 bases). V gave up 0 bases and J gave up 5 bases, with 13 bases separating them. The CDR3 runs 15 residues. CDR3 loop: CASSLASGSTYGYTF. Here the CDR3 DNA reads TGTGCCAGCAGTTTAGCCTCAGGGAGCACTTATGGCTACACCTTC.

This clonotype was seen a handful of times. This rearrangement joins TRBV7-9 to TRBJ2-5; TRBD2 is a possible D gene (5 bases). This CDR3 is built from 13 residues. The V gene's germline CDR1 is SEHNR and CDR2 FQNEAQ (reference sequence). The V gene lost 7 bases and the J gene lost 4 bases, with 13 bases spanning the gap. DNA of the CDR3: TGTGCCAGCACGCGGCGGGTTTTAGAGACCCAGTACTTC. Translating gives CASTRRVLETQYF. Supplemented by reference TRBV7-9 and TRBJ2-5, the full variable domain reads DTGVSQNPRHKITKRGQNVTFRCDPISEHNRLYWYRQTLGQGPEFLTYFQNEAQLEKSRLLSDRFSAERPKGSFSTLEIQRTEQGDSAMYLCASTRRVLETQYFGPGTRLLVL.

This clonotype was recorded at least ten times. The chain combines TRBV7-8 with TRBJ2-1; D remains unclear. The germline CDR1 and CDR2 sequences are SGHVS and FQNEAQ. The CDR3 length is 13 residues. The V gene lost 1 base and the J gene lost 4 bases, with 5 bases spanning the gap. This CDR3 reads CASSLDPYNEQFF. For the CDR3, the DNA is TGTGCCAGCAGCTTAGATCCGTACAATGAGCAGTTCTTC. Variable domain in full (rest from reference TRBV7-8 and TRBJ2-1): GAGVSQSPRYKVAKRGQDVALRCDPISGHVSLFWYQQALGQGPEFLTYFQNEAQLDKSGLPSDRFFAERPEGSVSTLKIQRTQQEDSAVYLCASSLDPYNEQFFGPGTRLTVL.

Concerning this clonotype itself: It may be a read error: a sequence one base away is much more abundant. This chain connects TRBV3-1 to TRBJ2-7, with TRBD1 identical over 7 bases. Germline trimming cut 5 bases from V and 6 bases from J; bases unmatched to any gene: 4. The CDR3 covers 12 residues. CDR1 and CDR2 (germline): LGHDT, YNNKEL (reference sequence). The CDR3 region is CASSLGGCEQYF. CDR3 nucleotide sequence: TGTGCCAGCAGCTTAGGGGGCTGCGAGCAGTACTTC.

The chain is built from TRBV3-1 and TRBJ2-1; 8 bases are a match to TRBD2. Germline V gene sequence: CDR1 LGHDT, CDR2 YNNKEL (reference sequence). CDR3 length: 14 amino acids. The V segment lost 1 base and the J segment 7 bases; nucleotides outside the gene matches: 3. CDR3 loop: CASSQAGGPNEQFF. CDR3 sequence (DNA): TGTGCCAGCAGCCAAGCGGGAGGGCCAAATGAGCAGTTCTTC.

This clonotype was observed many times. The rearrangement uses TRBV29-1 and TRBJ2-5; TRBD1 might be the D (6 bases). Germline CDR1 SQVTM, CDR2 ANQGSEA. The V gene lost 6 bases and the J gene lost 7 bases, with 21 bases spanning the gap. CDR3 length: 14 residues. CDR3 in DNA: TGCAGCGTGGGTCGCGGTACAGGGATGGTGACCCAGTACTTC. Its translation is CSVGRGTGMVTQYF.

The V call is TRBV19, the J call TRBJ1-4, with D possibly being TRBD1 (6 bases). The CDR3 has 15 amino acids. V was trimmed by 6 bases and J by 5 bases, leaving 16 bases between them. Germline loops: CDR1 LNHDA, CDR2 SQIVND (reference sequence). CDR3: CASSGGRVMNEKLFF. The CDR3 nucleotides read TGTGCCAGTAGCGGGGGGCGTGTTATGAATGAAAAACTGTTTTTT.

J is TRBJ2-7 and V is TRBV14, with D unclear. Germline lookup yields CDR1 SGHDN and CDR2 FVKESK. V dropped 5 bases and J dropped 3 bases, with 17 bases sitting between them. The CDR3 contains 15 residues. The CDR3 sequence: CASSDRAPTFYEQYF. CDR3 sequence (DNA): TGTGCCAGCAGCGATCGAGCCCCGACCTTCTACGAGCAGTACTTC.

This clonotype was seen repeatedly, ten times or more. The chain employs TRBV6-1 and TRBJ2-7; the D call may be TRBD1 or TRBD2 (5 bases each). Germline-derived CDR1 and CDR2 are MNHNS and SASEGT. CDR3 size: 13 residues. The ends were cut back, 5 bases at V and 4 bases at J, with 12 bases in the middle. CDR3 loop: CASSTGPPYEQYF. The CDR3 DNA reads TGTGCCAGCAGTACGGGACCACCATACGAGCAGTACTTC.

The rearrangement uses TRBV19 and TRBJ2-1, with 10 bases matching TRBD2. The J segment lost 8 bases and the V segment lost 1 base, leaving 14 bases of the junction unmatched. CDR3 length: 18 amino acids. Germline lookup yields CDR1 LNHDA and CDR2 SQIVND (reference sequence). CDR3 DNA sequence: TGTGCCAGTAGTATAGGGAGCGTCCAGCGGGGGGGGTACGATGAGCAGTTCTTC. Translating gives CASSIGSVQRGGYDEQFF. The variable domain in full, completed from reference TRBV19 and TRBJ2-1, reads DGGITQSPKYLFRKEGQNVTLSCEQNLNHDAMYWYRQDPGQGLRLIYYSQIVNDFQKGDIAEGYSVSREKKESFPLTVTSAQKNPTAFYLCASSIGSVQRGGYDEQFFGPGTRLTVL.

This clonotype was counted at least ten times. The rearrangement uses TRBV20-1 and TRBJ2-3, with no clear D. The CDR3 has 16 residues. V shed 0 bases and J shed 0 bases, with 13 bases lying between them. The germline CDR1 and CDR2 sequences are DFQATT and SNEGSKA (reference sequence). In nucleotides, the CDR3 is TGCAGTGCTAGAGATCTTGACGCCCGGAGCACAGATACGCAGTATTTT. Translating gives CSARDLDARSTDTQYF.

In regard to this clonotype: With a much larger clone just one base away, this may be a read error. The chain combines TRBV20-1 with TRBJ1-5; D is perhaps TRBD1 (6 bases). The germline V gene encodes CDR1 DFQATT and CDR2 SNEGSKA (reference sequence). The ends were cut back, 5 bases at V and 7 bases at J, with 21 bases in the middle. This CDR3 spans 15 amino acids. Here the CDR3 DNA reads TGCAGTGCTCCCGAAGAAATGCAGGGGAAACAGCCCCAGCATTTT. Protein: CSAPEEMQGKQPQHF.

This chain connects TRBV20-1 to TRBJ2-5; TRBD2 matches 8 bases. The CDR3 contains 15 residues. CDR1 is DFQATT and CDR2 is SNEGSKA in the germline V gene (reference sequence). V lost 3 bases to trimming and J lost 5 bases; unmatched junction nucleotides: 11. The CDR3 here is CSASSASGSGETQYF. In DNA form, the CDR3 reads TGCAGTGCTAGTAGTGCCAGCGGGAGTGGGGAGACCCAGTACTTC.

The gene calls are TRBV9 and TRBJ1-4, with D maybe TRBD1 (5 bases). This CDR3 comprises 15 residues. V lost 3 bases, J lost 4 bases, and 13 bases lay in between. Germline V gene sequence: CDR1 SGDLS, CDR2 YYNGEE. The CDR3 here is CASSEWQGLNEKLFF. The DNA for the CDR3 is TGTGCCAGCAGCGAATGGCAGGGCCTTAATGAAAAACTGTTTTTT. Based on the CDR3 plus reference TRBV9 and TRBJ1-4, the full variable domain is DSGVTQTPKHLITATGQRVTLRCSPRSGDLSVYWYQQSLDQGLQFLIQYYNGEERAKGNILERFSAQQFPDLHSELNLSSLELGDSALYFCASSEWQGLNEKLFFGSGTQLSVL.

This clonotype came up many times. This chain joins TRBV5-1 and TRBJ2-1, with D perhaps given as TRBD1 or TRBD2 (6 bases each). The CDR3 runs 17 residues. Trimming pared 5 bases from V and 7 bases from J, leaving 25 bases between. Germline V gene lookup returns CDR1 SGHRS and CDR2 YFSETQ. In DNA form, the CDR3 reads TGCGCCAGCAGTGACCATCGGCCATTGAAAGGGGGGAATGAGCAGTTCTTC. Its protein product is CASSDHRPLKGGNEQFF.

This clonotype occurred many times. V usage is TRBV18 and J usage is TRBJ2-3; D gene uncertain. The CDR3 contains 11 residues. V was pared by 3 bases and J by 6 bases, with 4 bases between. Per the germline V gene, CDR1 is KGHSH and CDR2 is LQKENI. The CDR3 DNA sequence: TGTGCCAGCTCACCGGACGATACGCAGTATTTT. It translates to CASSPDDTQYF. The full variable domain, completed using reference TRBV18 and TRBJ2-3, is NAGVMQNPRHLVRRRGQEARLRCSPMKGHSHVYWYRQLPEEGLKFMVYLQKENIIDESGMPKERFSAEFPKEGPSILRIQQVVRGDSAAYFCASSPDDTQYFGPGTRLTVL.

In its sample, this clonotype was seen many times. J is TRBJ1-2 and V is TRBV28; D unclear. V lost 7 bases and J lost 5, with 11 bases in between. CDR3 size: 12 residues. Germline-derived CDR1 and CDR2 are MDHEN and SYDVKM. CDR3 region: CASKRAGYGYTF. The CDR3 DNA reads TGTGCCAGCAAAAGAGCCGGGTATGGCTACACCTTC.

This clonotype is a singleton in its sample. The rearrangement links TRBV10-3 to TRBJ1-4; unclear D gene. The CDR3 has 14 amino acids. Looked up from germline, CDR1 is ENHRY and CDR2 is SYGVKD. Between the trimmed V and J ends, which lost 10 bases and 0 bases, there was a span of 12 bases. The CDR3 loop reads CAKAAGSTNEKLFF. CDR3 DNA: TGTGCCAAGGCGGCCGGGTCAACTAATGAAAAACTGTTTTTT.

This clonotype was counted many times. The gene calls are TRBV9 and TRBJ1-6; TRBD1 matches at 8 bases. The V segment lost 3 bases and the J segment 7 bases; nucleotides outside the gene matches: 6. Per germline, CDR1 SGDLS and CDR2 YYNGEE. This CDR3 has 15 residues. The CDR3 sequence is CASSGPPGGNSPLHF. DNA of the CDR3: TGTGCCAGCAGCGGGCCGCCAGGGGGCAATTCACCCCTCCACTTT.

Ten or more counts support this clonotype. The rearrangement uses TRBV27 and TRBJ2-1, with TRBD2 matching 11 bases. The CDR3 covers 14 residues. J was trimmed by 6 bases and V by 7 bases; bases with no gene match: 5. Germline-derived CDR1 and CDR2 are MNHEY and SMNVEV (reference sequence). CDR3: CASKLAGAFNEQFF. Here the CDR3 DNA reads TGTGCCAGCAAACTAGCGGGAGCGTTCAATGAGCAGTTCTTC.

The V gene is TRBV20-1, the J gene TRBJ2-3; 15 bases line up with TRBD2. With 0 bases clipped from V and 4 bases from J, the junction kept 8 bases outside the gene matches. CDR3 size: 18 residues. The germline CDR1 and CDR2 sequences are DFQATT and SNEGSKA (reference sequence). The CDR3 DNA is TGCAGTGCTAGAGATCGGACTAGCGGGAGGGCCGGAGCAGATACGCAGTATTTT. Its protein product is CSARDRTSGRAGADTQYF.